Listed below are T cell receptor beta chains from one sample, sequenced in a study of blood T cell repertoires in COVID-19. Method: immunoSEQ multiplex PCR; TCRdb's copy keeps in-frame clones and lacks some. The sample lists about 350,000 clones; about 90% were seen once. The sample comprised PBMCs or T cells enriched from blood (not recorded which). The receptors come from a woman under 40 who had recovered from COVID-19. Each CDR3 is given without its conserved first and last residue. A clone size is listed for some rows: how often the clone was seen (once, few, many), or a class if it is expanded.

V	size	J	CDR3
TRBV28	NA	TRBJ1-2	ASGRLKTGGYGYT
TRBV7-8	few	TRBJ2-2	ASSLDSTGELF
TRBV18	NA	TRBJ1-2	ASSDSDREFNYGYT
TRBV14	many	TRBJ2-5	ASSHRDRETQY
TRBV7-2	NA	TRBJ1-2	ASSAQTGNYGYT
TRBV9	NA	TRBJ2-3	ASRRGPSTDTQY
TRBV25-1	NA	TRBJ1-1	ASRRTGGTNTEAF
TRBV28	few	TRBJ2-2	ASSPGLAGGFYAGELF
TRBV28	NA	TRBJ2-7	ASIAGQGARQY
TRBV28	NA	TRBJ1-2	ASSLSVYSGQNYGYT
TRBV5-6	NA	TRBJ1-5	ASSLDATGSQPQH